Following are 22 T cell receptor beta chains from one sample sequenced in a study of identical twins. TCRdb re-derived calls from the 5' RACE reads in MiXCR, one entry per CDR3 protein. The table includes about 890,000 distinct CDR3 sequences, 9% to 15% detected once. The data were also submitted as part of a second study, on yellow fever vaccine responses in identical twins.

Sequencing was done on a sample of PBMCs. These receptors all come from a woman aged 18-29 years in good health.

This clonotype occurred a few times. The genes are TRBV10-3 and TRBJ1-2; 7 positions match TRBD1. This CDR3 contains 13 residues. Germline values: CDR1 ENHRY, CDR2 SYGVKD. V shed 3 bases and J 8 bases; nucleotides not matched to a gene: 6. The CDR3 is CAISESTGEGYTF. In DNA, the CDR3 is TGTGCCATCAGTGAATCAACAGGGGAAGGCTACACCTTC.

This clonotype has a handful of counts. V is TRBV12-3 or TRBV12-4 and J is TRBJ2-2; D is undetermined. Trimming pared 7 bases from V and 6 bases from J, leaving 15 bases between. The CDR3 has 14 residues. In DNA, the CDR3 is TGTGCCAGCACCCCTTTTCAAACGTCCGGGGAGCTGTTTTTT. Residues: CASTPFQTSGELFF.

The V call is TRBV12-3 or TRBV12-4, the J call TRBJ2-1; the D gene could be TRBD1 or TRBD2 (5 bases each). This CDR3 has 15 amino acids. Deletions cut 2 bases from V and 2 bases from J, with 10 bases between. The CDR3 spells CASSLFGGTYNEQFF. The CDR3 DNA follows: TGTGCCAGCAGTTTATTTGGGGGAACCTACAATGAGCAGTTCTTC.

This clonotype was recorded a few times. This chain uses TRBV15 with TRBJ2-1; TRBD1 matches at 8 bases. The CDR3 is 16 amino acids. The trim removed 0 bases at V and 2 bases at J, leaving 3 bases unmatched. Germline CDR1 LNHNV, CDR2 YYDKDF (reference sequence). In DNA form, the CDR3 reads TGTGCCACCAGCAGAGAACGGACAGGGACCTACAATGAGCAGTTCTTC. This gives the protein CATSRERTGTYNEQFF.

This clonotype came up a few times. V gene TRBV28 combines with J gene TRBJ2-1; D may correspond to TRBD1 or TRBD2 (6 bases each). V lost 7 bases, J lost 9 bases, and 16 bases lay in between. In germline, CDR1 is MDHEN, CDR2 SYDVKM. This CDR3 contains 13 residues. CDR3 protein: CASTLRGAGEQFF. DNA for the CDR3: TGTGCCAGCACCCTGAGGGGGGCGGGTGAGCAGTTCTTC.

This clonotype has only a few counts. The chain links TRBV20-1 to TRBJ1-1; 7 bases are shared with TRBD1. The ends lost 6 bases at V and 2 bases at J; junction bases unmatched: 12. Germline V gene sequence: CDR1 DFQATT, CDR2 SNEGSKA (reference sequence). The CDR3 is 15 residues long. The CDR3 sequence: CSAITPGQSNTEAFF. CDR3 in DNA: TGCAGTGCCATTACTCCGGGACAGTCAAACACTGAAGCTTTCTTT.

Only one count was recorded for this clonotype. The rearrangement links TRBV21-1 to TRBJ2-7. TRBV21-1 is deemed a pseudogene. The CDR3 sequence is 12 residues long. The CDR3 sequence: CASSGKLYEQYF. The CDR3 nucleotides are TGTGCCAGCAGCGGAAAACTCTACGAGCAGTACTTC.

This clonotype was detected a few times. The V gene is TRBV12-3 or TRBV12-4, the J gene TRBJ2-1, with D possibly matching TRBD2 (6 bases). V lost 6 bases, J lost 10 bases, and 19 bases lay in between. The CDR3 has 14 residues. The CDR3 sequence: CASSRTQTRGEQFF. CDR3 sequence (DNA): TGTGCCAGCAGCCGAACCCAAACCCGGGGGGAGCAGTTCTTC.

V usage is TRBV6-2 or TRBV6-3 and J usage is TRBJ2-1; 8 bases are shared with TRBD1. With 6 bases clipped from V and 9 bases from J, the junction kept 4 bases outside the gene matches. Germline V gene data show CDR1 as MNHEY and CDR2 as SVGEGT. The length of the CDR3 is 12 residues. CDR3: CASRRTGIEQFF. The CDR3 nucleotides are TGTGCCAGCAGGCGGACAGGGATTGAGCAGTTCTTC.

This clonotype was picked up many times. The chain is built from TRBV5-1 and TRBJ2-2, with D perhaps TRBD2 (6 bases). The V end lost 5 bases, the J end lost 7 bases, and 24 bases lay between the germline ends. The germline V gene encodes CDR1 SGHRS and CDR2 YFSETQ. The CDR3 length is 17 residues. Here the CDR3 reads CASRERAGTGLGGELFF. The CDR3 DNA is TGCGCCAGCAGGGAGAGGGCCGGGACTGGACTTGGCGGGGAGCTGTTTTTT. The entire variable domain, with the rest obtained from reference TRBV5-1 and TRBJ2-2, is as follows: KAGVTQTPRYLIKTRGQQVTLSCSPISGHRSVSWYQQTPGQGLQFLFEYFSETQRNKGNFPGRFSGRQFSNSRSEMNVSTLELGDSALYLCASRERAGTGLGGELFFGEGSRLTVL.

The chain links TRBV28 to TRBJ2-7, with D perhaps assigned TRBD1 or TRBD2 (5 bases each). CDR1 MDHEN and CDR2 SYDVKM come from the germline V gene. This CDR3 spans 15 amino acids. Trimming cost V 6 bases and J 2 bases, with 17 bases left between them. CDR3 sequence (DNA): TGTGCCAGCAGCCGTGGGGTCCAGGGAGCCTACGAGCAGTACGTC. Amino acid sequence: CASSRGVQGAYEQYV.

This chain connects TRBV3-1 to TRBJ1-2; D gene unclear. CDR1 is LGHDT, CDR2 YNNKEL, per germline (reference sequence). The ends were cut back, 6 bases at V and 4 bases at J, with 18 bases in the middle. CDR3 length: 15 residues. Here the CDR3 reads CASSPLDRPSYGYTF. The DNA of the CDR3 is TGTGCCAGCAGTCCCTTAGACCGACCCTCCTATGGCTACACCTTC.

This clonotype turned up a few times. The chain is built from TRBV7-8 and TRBJ2-2; 7 positions match TRBD2. The V gene's germline CDR1 is SGHVS and CDR2 FQNEAQ. V dropped 2 bases and J dropped 0; count of bases not matched to a gene: 6. The CDR3 sequence is 17 residues long. DNA of the CDR3: TGTGCCAGCAGCTTAAGCGGGGCGGCACCGAACACCGGGGAGCTGTTTTTT. This translates into CASSLSGAAPNTGELFF.

The V call is TRBV21-1, the J call TRBJ2-4; the table assigns TRBD1, which was not confirmed against the DNA. TRBV21-1 is a listed pseudogene. This CDR3 region has 16 residues. This chain's CDR3 is CASSKLRTAFKNIQYF. The DNA for the CDR3 is TGTGCCAGCAGCAAACTAAGGACAGCCTTCAAAAACATTCAGTACTTC.

This clonotype appeared a few times. The rearrangement uses TRBV7-6 and TRBJ2-2, with 14 bases matching TRBD2. The CDR3 has 21 residues. V shed 10 bases, J shed 1 base, and the junction held 20 bases outside the gene matches. Germline-derived CDR1 and CDR2 are SGHVS and FNYEAQ. The CDR3 sequence is CATANSAGTSGRYENTGELFF. CDR3 nucleotides: TGTGCCACCGCGAACTCAGCCGGGACTAGCGGGAGATATGAGAACACCGGGGAGCTGTTTTTT.

This clonotype was detected only a few times. At one end the junction does not follow the germline gene, possibly because of a read error. This chain uses TRBV27 with TRBJ2-3; a weak D match, TRBD2 (5 bases). CDR1 and CDR2 (germline): MNHEY, SMNVEV (reference sequence). This CDR3 is 13 amino acids long. Here the CDR3 DNA reads TGTGCCAGCCGTTTTAGCGGCACAGATACGCAGTATTTT. It yields the protein CASRFSGTDTQYF.

V gene TRBV5-6 combines with J gene TRBJ1-2; tentative D call: TRBD1 (5 bases). The CDR3 contains 13 residues. The ends were cut back, 6 bases at V and 6 bases at J, with 15 bases in the middle. Germline V lookup: CDR1 SGHDT, CDR2 YYEEEE. The CDR3 here is CASTRGGVDGYTF. DNA for the CDR3: TGTGCCAGCACCCGGGGCGGGGTTGATGGCTACACCTTC.

This clonotype was detected a few times. The chain uses TRBV7-9 and TRBJ2-7, with 8 positions matching TRBD1. Per germline, CDR1 SEHNR and CDR2 FQNEAQ (reference sequence). Germline trimming cut 11 bases from V and 0 bases from J; bases unmatched to any gene: 12. The CDR3 extends over 15 amino acids. The CDR3 DNA reads as TGTGCCGGAGACGAAGAGGACAGGGCCTCCTACGAGCAGTACTTC. It translates to CAGDEEDRASYEQYF.

In its sample, this clonotype was seen a few times. The chain recombines TRBV9 with TRBJ2-1; D possibly corresponds to TRBD2 (5 bases). Germline V lookup: CDR1 SGDLS, CDR2 YYNGEE. V lost 4 bases to trimming and J lost 6 bases, with 17 bases between them. The CDR3 contains 15 residues. Here the CDR3 reads CASSSLWTLRNEQFF. CDR3 sequence (DNA): TGTGCCAGCAGCTCCCTCTGGACTCTTCGCAATGAGCAGTTCTTC.

This clonotype was recorded many times. The chain combines TRBV20-1 with TRBJ1-1; D gene unclear. CDR3 length: 13 residues. Germline V gene lookup returns CDR1 DFQATT and CDR2 SNEGSKA (reference sequence). Trimming took 1 base from V and 1 from J, leaving 7 bases between them. CDR3 DNA: TGCAGTGCTAGAGTTAGCACGAACACTGAAGCTTTCTTT. Translating it yields CSARVSTNTEAFF.

This clonotype was seen a single time. A much larger clone differs by one base, so this may be a read error. This chain connects TRBV27 to TRBJ2-1; D is ambiguous. The germline CDR1 and CDR2 sequences are MNHEY and SMNVEV (reference sequence). This CDR3 spans 13 amino acids. The ends were cut back, 5 bases at V and 8 bases at J, with 13 bases in the middle. CDR3 loop: CASSLRSGDEQFF. As DNA, the CDR3 is TGTGCCAGCAGTCTGCGATCGGGCGATGAGCAGTTCTTC.

This clonotype showed up just a few times. This CDR3 reads CASSFCVMPQSTYEQYV. CDR3 nucleotide sequence: TGTGCCAGCAGTTTCTGTGTTATGCCACAATCTACCTACGAGCAGTACGTC. The V gene is TRBV28, the J gene TRBJ2-7; D gene unclear. This CDR3 spans 17 amino acids. Deletions cut 3 bases from V and 2 bases from J, with 20 bases between. The germline V gene has CDR1 MDHEN and CDR2 SYDVKM.